This TCR beta chain was documented in a study of T cells in Graves' hyperthyroidism and ophthalmopathy. About the study: Peripheral blood samples were taken at initial diagnosis, prior to any treatment.

Amplified regions were TCR beta CDR3 sequences from RNA transcripts. First-round RT-PCR targeting the TCR CDR3 was performed with the HTBI primer set. TCRdb analysed the multiplex PCR reads with MiXCR anew, one entry per CDR3 protein. The profile shows some 400,000 distinct CDR3 sequences, about 13% of them singletons. With respect to this clonotype: The antigen remains unidentified.

Study-level points and caveats: Appearing also in blood were most of the thyroid clonotypes expanded above 0.001. Separating ophthalmopathy from stable hyperthyroidism was achieved by a 13 V-J model.

The germline V gene has CDR1 LNHNV and CDR2 YYDKDF (reference sequence). Trimming stripped 5 bases from V and 2 bases from J, with 10 bases between. CDR3 size: 13 residues. This chain connects TRBV15 to TRBJ2-7, with a possible D match to TRBD1 (6 bases). Sequenced material: blood. This TCR was recovered from a man aged 30 to 39 with Graves' hyperthyroidism that later progressed to Graves' ophthalmopathy. This CDR3 is CATSPDRTYEQYF. The CDR3 DNA reads TGTGCCACCAGCCCGGACAGAACCTACGAGCAGTACTTC. The variable domain in full, completed from reference TRBV15 and TRBJ2-7, reads DAMVIQNPRYQVTQFGKPVTLSCSQTLNHNVMYWYQQKSSQAPKLLFHYYDKDFNNEADTPDNFQSRRPNTSFCFLDIRSPGLGDTAMYLCATSPDRTYEQYFGPGTRLTVT.